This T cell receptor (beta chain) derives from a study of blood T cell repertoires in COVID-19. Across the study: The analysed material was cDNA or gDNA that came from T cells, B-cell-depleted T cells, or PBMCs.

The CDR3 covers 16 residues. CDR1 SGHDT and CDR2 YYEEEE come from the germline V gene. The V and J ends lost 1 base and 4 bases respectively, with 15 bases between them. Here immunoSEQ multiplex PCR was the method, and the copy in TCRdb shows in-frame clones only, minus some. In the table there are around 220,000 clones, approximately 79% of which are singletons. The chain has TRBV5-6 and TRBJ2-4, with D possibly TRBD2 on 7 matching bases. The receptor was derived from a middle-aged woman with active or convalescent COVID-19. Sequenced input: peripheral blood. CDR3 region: CASSLMGGGGKNIQYF. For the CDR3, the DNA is TGTGCCAGCAGCTTGATGGGAGGGGGAGGGAAAAACATTCAGTACTTC. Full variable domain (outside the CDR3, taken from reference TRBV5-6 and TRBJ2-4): DAGVTQSPTHLIKTRGQQVTLRCSPKSGHDTVSWYQQALGQGPQFIFQYYEEEERQRGNFPDRFSGHQFPNYSSELNVNALLLGDSALYLCASSLMGGGGKNIQYFGAGTRLSVL.